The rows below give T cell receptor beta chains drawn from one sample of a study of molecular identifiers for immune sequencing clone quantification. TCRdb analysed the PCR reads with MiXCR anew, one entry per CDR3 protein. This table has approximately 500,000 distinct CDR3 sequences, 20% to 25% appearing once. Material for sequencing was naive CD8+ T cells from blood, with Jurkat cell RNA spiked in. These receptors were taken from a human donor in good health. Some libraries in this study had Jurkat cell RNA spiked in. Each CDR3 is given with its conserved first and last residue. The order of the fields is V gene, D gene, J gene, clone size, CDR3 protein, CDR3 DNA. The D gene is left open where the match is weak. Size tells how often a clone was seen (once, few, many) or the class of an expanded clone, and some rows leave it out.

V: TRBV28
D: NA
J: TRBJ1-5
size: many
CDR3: CASMADLIYSNQPQHF
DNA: TGTGCCAGCATGGCAGATCTCATTTATAGCAATCAGCCCCAGCATTTT

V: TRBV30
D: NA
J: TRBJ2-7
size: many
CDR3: CAWSVSLTYEQYF
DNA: TGTGCCTGGAGTGTGTCTTTGACCTACGAGCAGTACTTC

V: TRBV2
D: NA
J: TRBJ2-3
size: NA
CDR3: CASSDHQGGRTDTQYF
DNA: TGTGCCAGCAGCGATCACCAGGGTGGTCGCACAGATACGCAGTATTTT

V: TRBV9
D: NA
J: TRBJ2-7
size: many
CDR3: CASSPGVSGDSYEQYF
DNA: TGTGCCAGCAGCCCAGGAGTATCGGGGGATTCCTACGAGCAGTACTTC

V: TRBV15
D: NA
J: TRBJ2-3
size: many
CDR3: CATSRLSSADTQYF
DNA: TGTGCCACCAGCAGGCTTTCGTCCGCAGATACGCAGTATTTT

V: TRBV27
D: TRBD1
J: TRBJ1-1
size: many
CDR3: CASRDSMNTEAFF
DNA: TGTGCCAGCCGGGACAGCATGAACACTGAAGCTTTCTTT

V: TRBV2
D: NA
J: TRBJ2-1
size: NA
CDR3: CAGSTGFEQFF
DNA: TGTGCCGGCAGTACAGGGTTTGAGCAGTTCTTC

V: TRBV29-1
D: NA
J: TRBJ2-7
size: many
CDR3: CSVESQTNEQYF
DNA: TGCAGCGTTGAATCACAGACAAACGAGCAGTACTTC

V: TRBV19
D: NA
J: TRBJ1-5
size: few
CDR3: CASSTSGGGFQPQHF
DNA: TGTGCCAGTAGCACCAGCGGAGGGGGGTTTCAGCCCCAGCATTTT

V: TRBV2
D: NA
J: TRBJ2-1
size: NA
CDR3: CASTEVGLESYNEQFF
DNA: TGTGCCAGCACCGAGGTCGGCTTGGAGAGCTACAATGAGCAGTTCTTC

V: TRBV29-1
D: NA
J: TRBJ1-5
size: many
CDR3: CSVAGVNNQPQHF
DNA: TGCAGCGTTGCAGGGGTAAACAATCAGCCCCAGCATTTT

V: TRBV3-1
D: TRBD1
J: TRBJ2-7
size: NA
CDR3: CAGSPDPGQTYEQYF
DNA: TGTGCCGGCAGCCCCGACCCGGGACAGACCTACGAGCAGTACTTC

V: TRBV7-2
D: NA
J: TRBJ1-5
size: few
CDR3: CASGSAGNSNQPQHF
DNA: TGTGCCAGCGGATCGGCTGGAAATAGCAATCAGCCCCAGCATTTT

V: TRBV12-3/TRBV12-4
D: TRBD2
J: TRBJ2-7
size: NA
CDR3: CASSSPGLAGSYEQYF
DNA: TGTGCCAGCAGTTCGCCGGGACTAGCGGGGTCCTACGAGCAGTACTTC

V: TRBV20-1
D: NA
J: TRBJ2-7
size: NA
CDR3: CSARSPGSAYEQYF
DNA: TGCAGTGCTAGATCTCCGGGTTCCGCCTACGAGCAGTACTTC

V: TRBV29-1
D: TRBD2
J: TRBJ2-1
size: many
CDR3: CSVGDYPNEQFF
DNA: TGCAGCGTTGGGGACTACCCCAATGAGCAGTTCTTC

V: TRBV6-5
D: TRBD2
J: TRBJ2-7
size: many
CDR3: CASSMGLAGSYEQYF
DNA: TGTGCCAGCAGTATGGGACTAGCGGGATCCTACGAGCAGTACTTC

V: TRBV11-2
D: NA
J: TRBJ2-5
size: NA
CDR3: CASSLGGARETQYF
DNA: TGTGCCAGCAGCTTAGGGGGGGCGCGTGAGACCCAGTACTTC

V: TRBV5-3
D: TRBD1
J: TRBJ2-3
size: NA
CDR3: CARSRGQGGTDTQYF
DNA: TGTGCCAGAAGCCGGGGACAGGGAGGGACAGATACGCAGTATTTT

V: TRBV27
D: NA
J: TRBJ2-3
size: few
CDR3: CARTEGSSTDTQYF
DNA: TGTGCCAGGACGGAGGGTTCTAGCACAGATACGCAGTATTTT

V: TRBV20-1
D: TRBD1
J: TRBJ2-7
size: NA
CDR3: CSARDLRQGVYEQYF
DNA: TGCAGTGCTAGAGATCTGAGACAGGGGGTCTACGAGCAGTACTTC

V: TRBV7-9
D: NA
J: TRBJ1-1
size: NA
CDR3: CASSSRPANTEAFF
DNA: TGTGCCAGCAGTTCCCGGCCGGCGAACACTGAAGCTTTCTTT

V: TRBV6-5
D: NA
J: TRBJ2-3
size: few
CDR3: CASMTEDTQYF
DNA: TGTGCCAGCATGACGGAGGATACGCAGTATTTT

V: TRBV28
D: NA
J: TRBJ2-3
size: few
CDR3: CADPATDRTDTQYF
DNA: TGTGCCGACCCTGCGACAGACCGCACAGATACGCAGTATTTT

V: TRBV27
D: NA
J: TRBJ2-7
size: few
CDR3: CASSLGRAQYF
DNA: TGTGCCAGCAGTTTAGGGCGGGCGCAGTACTTC

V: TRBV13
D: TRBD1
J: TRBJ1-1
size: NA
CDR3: CASMAGTGVNTEAFF
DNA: TGTGCCAGCATGGCCGGGACAGGAGTGAACACTGAAGCTTTCTTT

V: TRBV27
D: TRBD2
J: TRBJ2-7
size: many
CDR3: CASSFSGGSTYEQYF
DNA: TGTGCCAGCAGTTTTTCTGGCGGGAGTACCTACGAGCAGTACTTC

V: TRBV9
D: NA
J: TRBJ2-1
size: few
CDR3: CASSGGYEQFF
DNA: TGTGCCAGCAGCGGGGGTTATGAGCAGTTCTTC

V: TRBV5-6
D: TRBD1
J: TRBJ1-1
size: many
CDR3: CASSWDRENTEAFF
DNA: TGTGCCAGCAGCTGGGACAGGGAGAACACTGAAGCTTTCTTT

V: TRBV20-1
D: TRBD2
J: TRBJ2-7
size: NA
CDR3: CSANLAGKYEQYF
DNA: TGCAGTGCTAATCTAGCGGGGAAGTACGAGCAGTACTTC

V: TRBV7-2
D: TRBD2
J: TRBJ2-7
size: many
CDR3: CASSLDSGGYEQYF
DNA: TGTGCCAGCAGCTTAGATAGCGGGGGCTACGAGCAGTACTTC

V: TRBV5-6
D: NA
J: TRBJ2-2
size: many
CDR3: CASSFGSSGELFF
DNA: TGTGCCAGCAGCTTCGGATCCTCCGGGGAGCTGTTTTTT

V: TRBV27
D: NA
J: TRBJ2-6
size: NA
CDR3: CASSPLPIRSGANVLTF
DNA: TGTGCCAGCAGTCCTCTCCCCATCCGATCTGGGGCCAACGTCCTGACTTTC

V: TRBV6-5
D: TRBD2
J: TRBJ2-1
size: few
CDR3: CASSYSSLAGANEQFF
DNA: TGTGCCAGCAGTTACTCGAGTCTAGCGGGAGCCAATGAGCAGTTCTTC

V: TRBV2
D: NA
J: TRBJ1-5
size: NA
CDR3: CASTGGMDRVGNRPQHF
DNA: TGTGCCAGCACCGGGGGTATGGATCGGGTTGGCAATCGGCCCCAGCATTTT

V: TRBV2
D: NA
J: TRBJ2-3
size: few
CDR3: CASSDLSGASTDTQYF
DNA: TGTGCCAGCAGTGATTTGTCGGGTGCTAGCACAGATACGCAGTATTTT

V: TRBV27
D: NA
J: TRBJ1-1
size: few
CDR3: CASSLQGLTTEAFF
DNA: TGTGCCAGCAGTTTACAGGGGCTGACGACTGAAGCTTTCTTT

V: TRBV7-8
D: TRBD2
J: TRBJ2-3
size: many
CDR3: CASSWEGGTDTQYF
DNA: TGTGCCAGCAGCTGGGAGGGAGGAACAGATACGCAGTATTTT

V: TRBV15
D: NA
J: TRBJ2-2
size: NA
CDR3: CATSGFGWETSTGELFF
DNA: TGTGCCACCTCCGGCTTTGGGTGGGAGACGAGCACCGGGGAGCTGTTTTTT

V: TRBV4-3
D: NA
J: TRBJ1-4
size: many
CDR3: CASSQERTSGEKLFF
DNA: TGCGCCAGCAGCCAAGAACGAACCTCAGGGGAAAAACTGTTTTTT

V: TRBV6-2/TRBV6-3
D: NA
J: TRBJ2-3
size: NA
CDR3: CASSPLEGGGDTQYF
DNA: TGTGCCAGCAGTCCCCTTGAGGGGGGAGGAGATACGCAGTATTTT

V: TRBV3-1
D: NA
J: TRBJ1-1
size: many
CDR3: CASSQVGEGRTEAFF
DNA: TGTGCCAGCAGCCAAGTGGGGGAGGGACGCACTGAAGCTTTCTTT

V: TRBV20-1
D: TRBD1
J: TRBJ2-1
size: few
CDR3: CSATDSGTAYNEQFF
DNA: TGCAGTGCTACGGACTCCGGGACAGCCTACAATGAGCAGTTCTTC

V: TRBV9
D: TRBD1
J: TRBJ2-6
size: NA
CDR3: CVSGTQTPGQGISSGANVLTF
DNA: TGTGTCAGCGGCACGCAGACCCCAGGACAGGGGATTTCCTCTGGGGCCAACGTCCTGACTTTC

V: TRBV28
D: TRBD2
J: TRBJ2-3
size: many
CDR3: CASSSTGLAGGTDTQYF
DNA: TGTGCCAGCAGTTCGACGGGACTAGCGGGTGGCACAGATACGCAGTATTTT

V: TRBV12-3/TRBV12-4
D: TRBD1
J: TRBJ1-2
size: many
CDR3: CASSPGTVYGYTF
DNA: TGTGCCAGCAGTCCCGGGACAGTCTATGGCTACACCTTC

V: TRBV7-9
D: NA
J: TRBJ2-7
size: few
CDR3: CATHIRGNPYEQYF
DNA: TGTGCCACCCATATTCGGGGGAACCCCTACGAGCAGTACTTC

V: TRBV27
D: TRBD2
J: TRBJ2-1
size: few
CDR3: CASSLKLGLAGGSEQFF
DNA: TGTGCCAGCAGTCTAAAACTGGGACTAGCGGGAGGGAGTGAGCAGTTCTTC

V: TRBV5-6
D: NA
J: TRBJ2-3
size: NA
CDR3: CASSVTAGPNTDTQYF
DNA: TGTGCCAGCAGCGTTACCGCGGGACCTAACACAGATACGCAGTATTTT

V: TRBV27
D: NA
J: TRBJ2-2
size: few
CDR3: CASSLGPPGGELFF
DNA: TGTGCCAGCAGTTTGGGACCCCCAGGCGGGGAGCTGTTTTTT

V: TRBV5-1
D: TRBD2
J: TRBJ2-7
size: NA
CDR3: CASSREGLAGPKGEQYF
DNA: TGCGCCAGCAGCCGGGAAGGACTAGCGGGACCCAAGGGGGAGCAGTACTTC

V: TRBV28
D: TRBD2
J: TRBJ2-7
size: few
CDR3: CASSLFTSGFHEQYF
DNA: TGTGCCAGCAGTTTATTTACTAGCGGGTTCCACGAGCAGTACTTC

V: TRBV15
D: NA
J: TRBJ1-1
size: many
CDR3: CATSRDLEWAEPTKAFF
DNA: TGTGCCACCAGCAGAGATTTAGAGTGGGCCGAACCCACCAAAGCTTTCTTT

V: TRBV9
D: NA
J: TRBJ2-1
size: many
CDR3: CASSDVSDEQFF
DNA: TGTGCCAGCAGCGACGTTAGTGATGAGCAGTTCTTC

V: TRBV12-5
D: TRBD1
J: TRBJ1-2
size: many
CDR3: CASGLDRGMGSGYTF
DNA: TGTGCTAGTGGTCTTGACAGGGGAATGGGAAGCGGCTACACCTTC

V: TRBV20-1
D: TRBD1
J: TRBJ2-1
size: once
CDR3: CSARGGGQGASEQFF
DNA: TGCAGTGCTAGAGGTGGGGGACAGGGGGCCAGTGAGCAGTTCTTC

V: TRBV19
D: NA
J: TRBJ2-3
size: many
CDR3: CASSMRQSTDTQYF
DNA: TGTGCCAGTAGTATGAGGCAGTCCACAGATACGCAGTATTTT

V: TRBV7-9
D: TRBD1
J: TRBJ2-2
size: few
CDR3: CASSSDRIGGELFF
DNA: TGTGCCAGCAGCTCGGACAGGATTGGCGGGGAGCTGTTTTTT

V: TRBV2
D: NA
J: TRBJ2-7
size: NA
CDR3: CASRVGLEQCF
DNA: TGTGCCAGCAGGGTTGGGCTCGAGCAGTGCTTC